This record looks at one TCR beta chain sequence and its context. Possible read error: a much larger clone is one base away. The data are from a study of shared clonotypes between healthy human individuals. The replicate PCRs on unsorted PBMC were given about 300 ng DNA, which is some 32,000 T cell genomes. Only in-frame clones appear in the TCRdb table, and some are missing; sequencing was by immunoSEQ multiplex PCR. The top ten hold around 12% of the sample, which has about 530,000 clones, 60% to 80% seen once. This CDR3 is 16 amino acids long. With 2 bases removed from V and 6 bases from J, the gap between germline ends came to 17 bases. The germline V gene has CDR1 MNHNS and CDR2 SASEGT.

Sequencing was performed on PBMCs. This rearrangement joins TRBV6-1 to TRBJ2-1, with D perhaps matching TRBD2 (6 bases). The sequence was collected from a woman aged 40 to 49 in good health. Some clones in this sample may be carry-over from other donors' samples. CDR3 sequence reads: CASSESSGSWGNEQFF. DNA for the CDR3: TGTGCCAGCAGTGAATCCTCCGGGAGTTGGGGCAATGAGCAGTTCTTC.